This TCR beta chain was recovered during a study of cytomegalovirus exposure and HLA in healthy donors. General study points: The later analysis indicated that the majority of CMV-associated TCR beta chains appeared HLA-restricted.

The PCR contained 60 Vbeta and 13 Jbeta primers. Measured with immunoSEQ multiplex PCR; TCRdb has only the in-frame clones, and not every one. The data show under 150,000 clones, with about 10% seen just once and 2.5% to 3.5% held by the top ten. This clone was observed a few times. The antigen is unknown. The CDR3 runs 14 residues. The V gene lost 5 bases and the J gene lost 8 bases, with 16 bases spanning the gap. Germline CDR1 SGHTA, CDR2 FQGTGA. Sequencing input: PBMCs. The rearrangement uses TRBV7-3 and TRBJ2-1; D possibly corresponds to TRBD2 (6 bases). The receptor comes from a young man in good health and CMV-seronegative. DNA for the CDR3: TGTGCCAGCAGCGAGTCTCGGGAGATTGATGAGCAGTTCTTC. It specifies CASSESREIDEQFF.